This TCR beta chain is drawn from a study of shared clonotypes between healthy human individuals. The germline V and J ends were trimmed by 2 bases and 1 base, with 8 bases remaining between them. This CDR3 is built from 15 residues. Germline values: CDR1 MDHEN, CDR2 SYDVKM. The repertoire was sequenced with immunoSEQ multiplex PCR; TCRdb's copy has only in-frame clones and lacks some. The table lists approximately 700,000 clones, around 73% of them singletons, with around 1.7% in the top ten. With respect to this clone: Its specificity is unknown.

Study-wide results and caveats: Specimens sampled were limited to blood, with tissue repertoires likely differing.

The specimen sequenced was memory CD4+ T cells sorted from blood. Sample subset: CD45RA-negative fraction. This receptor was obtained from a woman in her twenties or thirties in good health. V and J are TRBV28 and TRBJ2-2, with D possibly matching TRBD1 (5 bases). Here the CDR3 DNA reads TGTGCCAGCAGTTTAAGGCAGGGGAACACCGGGGAGCTGTTTTTT. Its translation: CASSLRQGNTGELFF.